The clone carrying this T cell receptor beta chain was seen repeatedly, ten times or more. Its antigen is undetermined. This specimen belongs to a study of T cells in Graves' hyperthyroidism and ophthalmopathy. Study-level findings and limits: Clonotypes that were expanded in thyroid above 0.001 mostly appeared in blood too.

No progression to ophthalmopathy during 18 months of follow-up defined stable disease. Lactation, pregnancy, other autoimmune disease or uncontrolled infection excluded patients. It was RNA transcripts that yielded the amplified TCR beta CDR3 regions. TCR CDR3 regions were first amplified by RT-PCR with HTBI primers. TCRdb analysed the multiplex PCR reads with MiXCR anew, one entry per CDR3 protein. The sample consists of around 300,000 distinct CDR3 sequences, around 15% of them appearing once. The germline V gene has CDR1 SGDLS and CDR2 YYNGEE. The junction had 7 bases not matched to a gene; V was cut back by 4 bases and J by 6 bases. This CDR3 has 15 residues.

The J gene is TRBJ2-1, the V gene TRBV9; 10 bases are a match to TRBD1. This sequence was found in a woman aged 40 to 49 with Graves' hyperthyroidism. Sequenced: blood. The DNA of the CDR3 is TGTGCCAGCAGCACCCGACAGGGGGCCGGCAATGAGCAGTTCTTC. Its protein is CASSTRQGAGNEQFF. Full variable domain (rest looked up from reference TRBV9 and TRBJ2-1): DSGVTQTPKHLITATGQRVTLRCSPRSGDLSVYWYQQSLDQGLQFLIQYYNGEERAKGNILERFSAQQFPDLHSELNLSSLELGDSALYFCASSTRQGAGNEQFFGPGTRLTVL.